The 23 T cell receptor beta chains listed next were all sequenced from one sample in a study of shared clonotypes between healthy human individuals. Naive CD8 populations comprised CD45RO-negative cells positively selected for CCR7, excluding terminally differentiated effector memory CD45RA+ cells. This table comes from immunoSEQ multiplex PCR, and its TCRdb copy is limited to in-frame clones, with some not included. Of around 2,000,000 clones in the sample, approximately 94% are singletons; the top ten hold more than 0.95%. Sample: naive CD8+ T cells sorted from blood. The source of these receptors is a man aged 18 to 30 in good health.

The rearrangement uses TRBV7-3 and TRBJ2-7, with D perhaps matching TRBD1 (5 bases). Trimming shortened V by 6 bases and J by 6 bases, and 12 bases separated the two germline ends. The CDR3 has 12 amino acids. Germline CDR1 is SGHTA and CDR2 is FQGTGA. The CDR3 bases are TGTGCCAGCAGGGGGCTGGGCAGCGAGCAGTACTTC. As protein: CASRGLGSEQYF.

This CDR3 is CASSHPREVSYNEQFF. CDR3 nucleotides: TGCGCCAGCAGCCACCCTCGGGAGGTATCCTACAATGAGCAGTTCTTC. The chain uses TRBV4-1 and TRBJ2-1; 7 nucleotides match TRBD2. CDR3 size: 16 residues. V shed 3 bases and J 1 base; nucleotides not matched to a gene: 6. The germline V gene has CDR1 MGHRA and CDR2 YSYEKL.

The V and J genes are TRBV25-1 and TRBJ1-2, with D possibly matching TRBD1 (6 bases). Between the trimmed V and J ends, which lost 5 bases and 5 bases, there was a span of 12 bases. The germline CDR1 and CDR2 sequences are MGHDK and SYGVNS. The length of the CDR3 is 13 residues. The CDR3 reads CASSLTGGYGYTF. Here the CDR3 DNA reads TGTGCCAGCAGTTTGACAGGAGGGTATGGCTACACCTTC.

The chain has TRBV25-1 and TRBJ2-1; weak D call: TRBD2 (7 bases). The CDR3 is made up of 14 amino acids. The V gene's germline CDR1 is MGHDK and CDR2 SYGVNS. V was clipped by 1 base and J by 10 bases, with 14 bases between them. The CDR3 reads CASSELGGAPEQFF. The CDR3 nucleotides read TGTGCCAGCAGTGAATTGGGGGGGGCACCCGAGCAGTTCTTC.

The chain is built from TRBV29-1 and TRBJ1-1; no definite D call. Germline V gene sequence: CDR1 SQVTM, CDR2 ANQGSEA. Trimming removed 4 bases from V and 10 bases from J, with 13 bases in between. CDR3 length: 11 amino acids. The CDR3 DNA follows: TGCAGCGTTGCCGAGGGATCAGCAGCTTTCTTT. It translates to CSVAEGSAAFF.

The rearrangement uses TRBV4-1 and TRBJ2-7; TRBD2 might be the D (6 bases). Germline-derived CDR1 and CDR2 are MGHRA and YSYEKL. The CDR3 is 21 amino acids. Deletions cut 0 bases from V and 2 bases from J, with 29 bases between. DNA of the CDR3: TGCGCCAGCAGCCAAGATCGACTAGTAGGTAAAACCCCGTCGAGTCCCTACGAGCAGTACTTC. Protein sequence: CASSQDRLVGKTPSSPYEQYF.

This chain uses TRBV27 with TRBJ1-1; 7 bases map to TRBD1. V was clipped by 4 bases and J by 1 base; unmatched bases: 12. The germline V gene has CDR1 MNHEY and CDR2 SMNVEV (reference sequence). CDR3 length: 17 residues. The CDR3 region is CASSSISMTGPNTEAFF. DNA of the CDR3: TGTGCCAGCAGTTCAATCTCCATGACAGGGCCGAACACTGAAGCTTTCTTT.

V gene TRBV13 combines with J gene TRBJ2-7; 11 bases agree with TRBD2. Germline V gene lookup returns CDR1 PRHDT and CDR2 FYEKMQ (reference sequence). Trimming at V came to 5 bases and at J to 4 bases, leaving 7 bases not matched to a gene. The CDR3 extends over 15 amino acids. The DNA for the CDR3 is TGTGCCAGCAGCCCGGGACTAGCGGATGTGTACGAGCAGTACTTC. This encodes CASSPGLADVYEQYF.

The chain recombines TRBV28 with TRBJ2-7, with D maybe TRBD1 (6 bases). Trimming removed 4 bases at V and 4 bases at J, with 20 bases between. The length of the CDR3 is 16 residues. Germline assignment: CDR1 MDHEN and CDR2 SYDVKM. Here the CDR3 reads CASSSTTGYRPYEQYF. In nucleotides, the CDR3 is TGTGCCAGCAGTTCTACAACAGGGTATCGGCCTTACGAGCAGTACTTC.

This chain uses TRBV4-1 with TRBJ2-1, with D possibly TRBD1 on 6 matching bases. The length of the CDR3 is 13 residues. The germline CDR1 and CDR2 sequences are MGHRA and YSYEKL. V gave up 2 bases and J gave up 9 bases, with 11 bases separating them. The CDR3 is CASSQTLGGEQFF. The CDR3 DNA reads as TGCGCCAGCAGCCAAACCCTAGGGGGTGAGCAGTTCTTC.

As for this clone: The sample carries other DNA sequences with the same CDR3. The chain joins TRBV6-5 to TRBJ2-3, with D perhaps matching TRBD1 (6 bases). V was clipped by 8 bases and J by 6 bases, with 12 bases between them. The length of the CDR3 is 12 residues. Germline CDR1 reads MNHEY; CDR2 reads SVGAGI. The CDR3 sequence is CASSVTGDTQYF. The DNA of the CDR3 is TGTGCCAGCTCCGTTACAGGGGATACGCAGTATTTT.

The rearrangement joins TRBV6-1 to TRBJ1-5, with D unresolved. CDR3 length: 16 residues. The ends were cut back, 3 bases at V and 0 bases at J, with 12 bases in the middle. In germline, CDR1 is MNHNS, CDR2 SASEGT. DNA for the CDR3: TGTGCCAGCAGTGAGAGGGCCAGGTCTAGCAATCAGCCCCAGCATTTT. Protein sequence: CASSERARSSNQPQHF.

Concerning this clone: Other DNA sequences in this specimen translate into the identical CDR3. The chain has TRBV5-6 and TRBJ1-5; no definite D call. Trimming shortened V by 2 bases and J by 5 bases, and 5 bases separated the two germline ends. The CDR3 totals 12 residues. The V gene's germline CDR1 is SGHDT and CDR2 YYEEEE. The CDR3 nucleotides are TGTGCCAGCAGCTTATCCGATCAGCCCCAGCATTTT. This encodes CASSLSDQPQHF.

This clone was detected once. The rearrangement joins TRBV27 to TRBJ2-1; TRBD2 is a possible D gene (6 bases). In germline, CDR1 is MNHEY, CDR2 SMNVEV (reference sequence). Trimming left V 1 base short and J 7 bases short, with 14 bases between. This CDR3 has 15 residues. In nucleotides, the CDR3 is TGTGCCAGCAGTTTATTTGTGGGGGGATGGAATGAGCAGTTCTTC. It codes for CASSLFVGGWNEQFF.

The chain recombines TRBV9 with TRBJ1-2; possible D gene TRBD1, 5 bases. V lost 3 bases, J lost 4 bases, and 7 bases lay in between. This CDR3 spans 12 amino acids. The germline gives CDR1 SGDLS, CDR2 YYNGEE. This CDR3 reads CASSERGYGYTF. In DNA, the CDR3 is TGTGCCAGCAGCGAGAGGGGCTATGGCTACACCTTC.

The CDR3 region is CASSPERGAINGYTF. CDR3 DNA: TGCGCCAGCAGCCCCGAACGGGGGGCGATTAATGGCTACACCTTC. This chain connects TRBV4-3 to TRBJ1-2; possible D gene TRBD1, 6 bases. The V end lost 4 bases, the J end lost 6 bases, and 18 bases lay between the germline ends. The length of the CDR3 is 15 residues. In germline, CDR1 is LGHNA, CDR2 YSLEER.

The table lists this clone with a count of one. The CDR3 here is CASSEVLYNEQFF. The CDR3 nucleotides are TGTGCCAGCAGTGAAGTTCTTTACAATGAGCAGTTCTTC. The chain uses TRBV6-1 and TRBJ2-1; unclear D gene. CDR1 and CDR2 (germline): MNHNS, SASEGT. The CDR3 contains 13 residues. V was clipped by 1 base and J by 4 bases, with 5 bases between them.

The genes are TRBV10-3 and TRBJ2-7; TRBD1 matches 10 bases. Trimming cost V 8 bases and J 2 bases; bases outside gene matches: 3. Germline V gene data show CDR1 as ENHRY and CDR2 as SYGVKD. This CDR3 has 13 residues. The CDR3 DNA reads as TGTGCCATCCGACAGGGGGCTACCTACGAGCAGTACTTC. Translated, it gives CAIRQGATYEQYF.

This chain joins TRBV27 and TRBJ2-7; perhaps TRBD2 as D (6 bases). CDR1 and CDR2 from the germline V gene are MNHEY and SMNVEV (reference sequence). CDR3 size: 12 residues. The CDR3 nucleotides read TGTGCGCTTGTCCCGGGAGACTACGAGCAGTACTTC. Translated, it gives CALVPGDYEQYF.

This chain links TRBV21-1 with TRBJ2-3; the D segment call TRBD2 is taken from the table without a DNA check. TRBV21-1 is shown as a pseudogene. The CDR3 runs 16 residues. The CDR3 sequence is CASSNNKPTCTDTQYF. The DNA for the CDR3 is TGTGCCAGCAGCAACAATAAACCGACTTGCACAGATACGCAGTATTTT.

The rearrangement links TRBV19 to TRBJ2-5, with a weak D call TRBD1 (5 bases). V lost 7 bases and J lost 5, with 20 bases in between. CDR1 LNHDA and CDR2 SQIVND come from the germline V gene (reference sequence). The CDR3 has 15 residues. The CDR3 nucleotides are TGTGCCAGTAAGTCAGTCCAGGGAATCGGGGAGACCCAGTACTTC. Encoded protein: CASKSVQGIGETQYF.

The genes are TRBV29-1 and TRBJ2-2; D call uncertain. The germline V gene encodes CDR1 SQVTM and CDR2 ANQGSEA. The CDR3 has 13 amino acids. V dropped 4 bases and J dropped 0 bases, with 6 bases sitting between them. The CDR3 loop reads CSVAISNTGELFF. In DNA form, the CDR3 reads TGCAGCGTTGCCATCTCGAACACCGGGGAGCTGTTTTTT.

In this sample, this clone turned up once. Other DNA sequences in this sample translate to the same CDR3. This chain connects TRBV27 to TRBJ2-7; D is ambiguous. Deletions cut 3 bases from V and 0 bases from J, with 12 bases between. The CDR3 sequence is 15 residues long. CDR1 and CDR2 from the germline V gene are MNHEY and SMNVEV (reference sequence). The CDR3 nucleotides read TGTGCCAGCAGTTTGAGAGGTTTGAGCTCCTACGAGCAGTACTTC. The encoded protein is CASSLRGLSSYEQYF.